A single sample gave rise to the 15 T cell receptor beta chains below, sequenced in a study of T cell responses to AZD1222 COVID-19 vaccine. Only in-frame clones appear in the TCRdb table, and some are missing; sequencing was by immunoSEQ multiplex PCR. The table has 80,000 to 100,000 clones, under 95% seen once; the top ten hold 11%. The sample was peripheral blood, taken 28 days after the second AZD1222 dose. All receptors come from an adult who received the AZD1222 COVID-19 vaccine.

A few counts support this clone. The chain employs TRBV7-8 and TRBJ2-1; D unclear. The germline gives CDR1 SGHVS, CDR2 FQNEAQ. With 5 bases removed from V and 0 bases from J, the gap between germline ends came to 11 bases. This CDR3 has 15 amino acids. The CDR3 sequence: CASSPRISSYNEQFF. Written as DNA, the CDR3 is TGTGCCAGCAGCCCCAGGATTAGCTCCTACAATGAGCAGTTCTTC.

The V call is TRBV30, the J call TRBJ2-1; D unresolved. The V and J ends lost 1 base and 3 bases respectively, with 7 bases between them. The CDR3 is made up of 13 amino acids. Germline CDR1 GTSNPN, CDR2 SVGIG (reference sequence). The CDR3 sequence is CAWSGFNYNEQFF. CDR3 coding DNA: TGTGCCTGGAGTGGATTTAACTACAATGAGCAGTTCTTC.

The CDR3 DNA follows: TGCGCCAGCAGCTTGGCAGAGAACACTGAAGCTTTCTTT. Translating gives CASSLAENTEAFF. The rearrangement links TRBV5-1 to TRBJ1-1; D unresolved. CDR1 and CDR2 (germline): SGHRS, YFSETQ. V gave up 0 bases and J gave up 1 base, with 4 bases separating them. The CDR3 consists of 13 residues.

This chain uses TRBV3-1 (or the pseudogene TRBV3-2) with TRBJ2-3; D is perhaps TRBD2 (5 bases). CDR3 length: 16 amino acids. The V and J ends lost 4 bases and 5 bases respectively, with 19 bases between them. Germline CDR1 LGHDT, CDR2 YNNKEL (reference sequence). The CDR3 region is CASSPLASARGDTQYF. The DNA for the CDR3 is TGTGCCAGCAGCCCTCTCGCGTCGGCCCGGGGAGATACGCAGTATTTT.

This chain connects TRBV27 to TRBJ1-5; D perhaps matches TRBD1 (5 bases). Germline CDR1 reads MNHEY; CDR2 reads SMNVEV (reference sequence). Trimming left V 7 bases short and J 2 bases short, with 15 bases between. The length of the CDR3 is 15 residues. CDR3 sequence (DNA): TGTGCCAGCAAACGGACCAGGGAAGGCAATCAGCCCCAGCATTTT. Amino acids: CASKRTREGNQPQHF.

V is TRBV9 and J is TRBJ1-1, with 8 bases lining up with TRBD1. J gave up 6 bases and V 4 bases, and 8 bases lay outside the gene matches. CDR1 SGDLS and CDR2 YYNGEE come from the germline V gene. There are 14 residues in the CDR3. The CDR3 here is CASSPWTGIAEAFF. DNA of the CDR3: TGTGCCAGCAGCCCCTGGACAGGGATCGCTGAAGCTTTCTTT.

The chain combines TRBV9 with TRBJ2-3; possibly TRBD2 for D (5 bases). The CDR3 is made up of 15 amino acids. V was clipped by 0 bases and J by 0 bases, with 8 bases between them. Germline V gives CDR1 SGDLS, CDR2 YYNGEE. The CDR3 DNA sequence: TGTGCCAGCAGCGTAGGCCAGCGGAGCACAGATACGCAGTATTTT. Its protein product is CASSVGQRSTDTQYF.

The CDR3 is CASSLADGRSDTQYF. The CDR3, as DNA: TGCGCCAGCAGCTTGGCTGACGGGAGGTCAGATACGCAGTATTTT. J is TRBJ2-3 and V is TRBV5-1; the match to TRBD2 covers 7 bases. Germline V gene lookup returns CDR1 SGHRS and CDR2 YFSETQ. The trim removed 0 bases at V and 4 bases at J, leaving 5 bases unmatched. This CDR3 region has 15 residues.

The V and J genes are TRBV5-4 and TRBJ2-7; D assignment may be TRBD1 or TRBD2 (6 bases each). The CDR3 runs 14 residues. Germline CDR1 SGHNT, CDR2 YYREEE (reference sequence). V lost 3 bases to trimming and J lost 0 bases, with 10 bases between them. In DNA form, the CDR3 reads TGTGCCAGCAGCTGGAGGGGGAACTCCTACGAGCAGTACTTC. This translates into CASSWRGNSYEQYF.

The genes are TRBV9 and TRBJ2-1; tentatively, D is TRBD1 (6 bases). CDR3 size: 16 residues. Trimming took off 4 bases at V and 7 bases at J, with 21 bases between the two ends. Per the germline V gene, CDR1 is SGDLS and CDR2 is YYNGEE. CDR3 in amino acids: CASSPPGTSFYNEQFF. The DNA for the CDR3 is TGTGCCAGCAGCCCGCCCGGGACATCATTTTATAATGAGCAGTTCTTC. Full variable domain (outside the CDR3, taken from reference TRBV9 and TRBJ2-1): DSGVTQTPKHLITATGQRVTLRCSPRSGDLSVYWYQQSLDQGLQFLIQYYNGEERAKGNILERFSAQQFPDLHSELNLSSLELGDSALYFCASSPPGTSFYNEQFFGPGTRLTVL.

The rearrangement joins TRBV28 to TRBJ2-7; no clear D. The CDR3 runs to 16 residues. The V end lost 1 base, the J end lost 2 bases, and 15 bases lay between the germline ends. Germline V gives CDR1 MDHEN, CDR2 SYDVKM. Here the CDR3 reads CASSLLVLGGAYEQYF. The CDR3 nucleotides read TGTGCCAGCAGTTTATTAGTTCTTGGCGGAGCCTACGAGCAGTACTTC.

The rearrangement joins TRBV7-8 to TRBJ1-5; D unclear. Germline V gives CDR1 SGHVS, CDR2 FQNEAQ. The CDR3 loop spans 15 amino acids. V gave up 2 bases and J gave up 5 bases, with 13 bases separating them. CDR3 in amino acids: CASSLQRLPDQPQHF. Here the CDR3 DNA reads TGTGCCAGCAGCTTACAAAGGTTGCCGGATCAGCCCCAGCATTTT.

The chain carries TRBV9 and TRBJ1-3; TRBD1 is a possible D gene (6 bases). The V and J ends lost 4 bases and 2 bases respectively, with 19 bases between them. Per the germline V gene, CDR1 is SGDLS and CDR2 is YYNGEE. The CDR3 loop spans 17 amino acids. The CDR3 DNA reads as TGTGCCAGCAGCCCCCAGGTTAGGGGGGGCGCTGGAAACACCATATATTTT. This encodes CASSPQVRGGAGNTIYF.

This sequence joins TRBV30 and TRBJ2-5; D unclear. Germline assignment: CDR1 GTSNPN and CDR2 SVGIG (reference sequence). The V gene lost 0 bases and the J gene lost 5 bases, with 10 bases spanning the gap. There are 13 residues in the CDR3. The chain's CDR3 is CAWSVQGVETQYF. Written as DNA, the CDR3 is TGTGCCTGGAGTGTCCAAGGAGTTGAGACCCAGTACTTC.

Here the CDR3 DNA reads TGTGCCAGCTCACCCCCCCTAGCCTTCACCGGGGAGCTGTTTTTT. Encoded protein: CASSPPLAFTGELFF. The chain uses TRBV18 and TRBJ2-2, with D possibly being TRBD2 (5 bases). In germline, CDR1 is KGHSH, CDR2 LQKENI. With 3 bases removed from V and 4 bases from J, the gap between germline ends came to 12 bases. CDR3 length: 15 residues.